This T cell receptor beta chain was documented in a study of patients and donors after allogeneic stem cell transplantation. TCRdb re-derived calls from the RT-PCR reads in MiXCR, one entry per CDR3 protein. Of 70,000 to 85,000 distinct CDR3 sequences in the sample, about a quarter were seen once. V was clipped by 3 bases and J by 2 bases, with 8 bases between them. Germline V gives CDR1 MGHRA, CDR2 YSYEKL. The CDR3 has 13 amino acids. The sequence derives from a human donor who was either an allogeneic HSCT recipient or a stem cell or donor lymphocyte infusion donor (not recorded which). It is not recorded whose cells these are; they may come from a transplant donor. Source material: blood, either unsorted or a sorted T cell fraction (not recorded which). This sequence joins TRBV4-1 and TRBJ2-7; D is uncertain. CDR3 nucleotides: TGCGCCAGCAGCCATCACGAGACCTACGAGCAGTACTTC. This translates into CASSHHETYEQYF.